The TCR beta chain described here comes from a study of regulatory T cells in long-lasting Graves disease. Study results and caveats: Under persistent disease, TRBV28, TRBJ1-2 and TRBJ2-5 were used preferentially. Accuracy was perhaps lowered by the small sample size.

This CDR3 contains 13 residues. Germline V CDR1 and CDR2: SGHTA, FQGTGA. V was cut by 4 bases and J by 3 bases, with 8 bases left in between. The time point here: persistent/refractory GD, antithyroid drugs over 5 years with positive TRAb. There was RNA extracted from PBMCs, and the TCR library was made from it. Patients all came to the study from an endocrinology department in Xi'an, China. Arm-PCR of CDR3 regions and iRepertoire HTBI primers were used to build TCR beta libraries. In the source study's methods: Gene usage covered 55 to 70 TRBV and more than 13 TRBJ segments. Each CDR3 protein gets one entry after TCRdb re-called the multiplex PCR reads with MiXCR. These V and J calls originate from TCRdb's pipeline instead of the authors' own analysis. The profile covers hundreds of thousands of distinct CDR3 sequences, with less than 25% appearing a single time and around 20% taken by the ten largest.

This clonotype was detected a few times. No antigen is known for it. Specimen: peripheral blood mononuclear cells (PBMCs), collected when the disease was refractory, from a patient treated with antithyroid drugs. The TCR comes from a female donor with Graves disease. J is TRBJ2-3 and V is TRBV7-3, with D hard to call. In DNA, the CDR3 is TGTGCCAGCAGCTCCACCCTAACAGATACGCAGTATTTT. The encoded protein is CASSSTLTDTQYF.